These T cell receptor beta chains were read from a single sample in a study of blood T cell repertoires in COVID-19. Some clones are missing from TCRdb's copy, which holds only in-frame ones; the method was immunoSEQ multiplex PCR. The sample lists some 180,000 clones, more than 70% seen once, with 6% to 6.5% in the top ten. Sequenced: PBMCs or T cells enriched from blood (not recorded which). The receptors derive from a man aged 40-49 years who had recovered from COVID-19. CDR3s include the opening cysteine and the closing phenylalanine or tryptophan. D genes are given only for firm matches. Clone size is given for some rows only: seen once, a few or many times, or a class if the clone is expanded.

cdr3_aa: CAWSADTGEQYF
cdr3_nt: TGTGCCTGGAGTGCAGATACGGGAGAGCAGTACTTC
j_call: TRBJ2-7
v_call: TRBV30
clone_size: NA
d_call: NA

cdr3_aa: CASSLRDRGSNQPQHF
cdr3_nt: TGTGCCAGTAGTCTCCGGGACAGGGGGAGCAATCAGCCCCAGCATTTT
j_call: TRBJ1-5
v_call: TRBV19
clone_size: NA
d_call: TRBD1

cdr3_aa: CASSSGTGSNEQYF
cdr3_nt: TGTGCCAGTAGTTCCGGGACAGGGTCGAACGAGCAGTACTTC
j_call: TRBJ2-7
v_call: TRBV19
clone_size: NA
d_call: TRBD1

cdr3_aa: CASSPSTNSGNTIYF
cdr3_nt: TGTGCCAGCTCACCAAGCACGAACTCTGGAAACACCATATATTTT
j_call: TRBJ1-3
v_call: TRBV18
clone_size: NA
d_call: NA

cdr3_aa: CASSRLGPETQYF
cdr3_nt: TGTGCCAGCAGCCGCCTGGGCCCAGAGACCCAGTACTTC
j_call: TRBJ2-5
v_call: TRBV14
clone_size: NA
d_call: NA

cdr3_aa: CSVGTGGGQPQHF
cdr3_nt: TGCAGCGTTGGGACAGGGGGTGGACAGCCCCAGCATTTT
j_call: TRBJ1-5
v_call: TRBV29-1
clone_size: NA
d_call: TRBD1

cdr3_aa: CASSQQDRDYGYTF
cdr3_nt: TGTGCCAGCAGCCAACAGGACAGGGACTATGGCTACACCTTC
j_call: TRBJ1-2
v_call: TRBV9
clone_size: NA
d_call: TRBD1

cdr3_aa: CATKSQSNTEAFF
cdr3_nt: TGTGCCACCAAGTCTCAGTCGAACACTGAAGCTTTCTTT
j_call: TRBJ1-1
v_call: TRBV24-1
clone_size: NA
d_call: NA

cdr3_aa: CASSRRRGPTGNTIYF
cdr3_nt: TGTGCCAGTAGTCGGCGCAGGGGGCCCACTGGAAACACCATATATTTT
j_call: TRBJ1-3
v_call: TRBV19
clone_size: NA
d_call: TRBD1

cdr3_aa: CASSLGDRSSYEQYF
cdr3_nt: TGCGCCAGCAGCTTGGGGGACAGGAGCTCCTACGAGCAGTACTTC
j_call: TRBJ2-7
v_call: TRBV5-1
clone_size: NA
d_call: TRBD1

cdr3_aa: CASTTRVLGDQPQHF
cdr3_nt: TGTGCCAGCACGACCCGGGTCTTAGGGGATCAGCCCCAGCATTTT
j_call: TRBJ1-5
v_call: TRBV19
clone_size: NA
d_call: NA

cdr3_aa: CASSTGEQYF
cdr3_nt: TGTGCCAGTAGTACCGGCGAGCAGTACTTC
j_call: TRBJ2-7
v_call: TRBV28
clone_size: once
d_call: NA

cdr3_aa: CASSLAGGETQYF
cdr3_nt: TGTGCCAGCAGTTTAGCGGGGGGTGAGACCCAGTACTTC
j_call: TRBJ2-5
v_call: TRBV12-3/TRBV12-4
clone_size: NA
d_call: NA

cdr3_aa: CASSFGSNSPLHF
cdr3_nt: TGTGCCAGCAGTTTTGGGAGTAATTCACCCCTCCACTTT
j_call: TRBJ1-6
v_call: TRBV27
clone_size: NA
d_call: NA

cdr3_aa: CASSPVVGGEAFF
cdr3_nt: TGTGCCAGCAGCCCAGTGGTAGGGGGTGAAGCTTTCTTT
j_call: TRBJ1-1
v_call: TRBV11-2
clone_size: NA
d_call: NA

cdr3_aa: CASSPDSMDEQFF
cdr3_nt: TGTGCCAGCAGCCCGGACTCTATGGATGAGCAGTTCTTC
j_call: TRBJ2-1
v_call: TRBV7-9
clone_size: NA
d_call: NA